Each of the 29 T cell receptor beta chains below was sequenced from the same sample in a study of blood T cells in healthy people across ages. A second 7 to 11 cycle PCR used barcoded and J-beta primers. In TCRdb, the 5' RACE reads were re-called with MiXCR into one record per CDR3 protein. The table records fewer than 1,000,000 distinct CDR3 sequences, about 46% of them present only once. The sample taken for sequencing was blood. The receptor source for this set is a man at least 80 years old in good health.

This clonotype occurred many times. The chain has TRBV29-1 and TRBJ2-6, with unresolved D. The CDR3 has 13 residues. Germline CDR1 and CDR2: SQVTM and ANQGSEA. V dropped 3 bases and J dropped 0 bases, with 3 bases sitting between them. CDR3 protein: CSVDLSGANVLTF. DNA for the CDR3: TGCAGCGTTGACCTCTCTGGGGCCAACGTCCTGACTTTC.

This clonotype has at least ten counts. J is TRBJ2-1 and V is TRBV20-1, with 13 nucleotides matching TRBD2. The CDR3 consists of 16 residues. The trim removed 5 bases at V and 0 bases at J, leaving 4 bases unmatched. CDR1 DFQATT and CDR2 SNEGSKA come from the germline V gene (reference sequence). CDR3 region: CSAWTSGGSSYNEQFF. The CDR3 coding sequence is TGCAGTGCTTGGACTAGCGGGGGCAGCTCCTACAATGAGCAGTTCTTC.

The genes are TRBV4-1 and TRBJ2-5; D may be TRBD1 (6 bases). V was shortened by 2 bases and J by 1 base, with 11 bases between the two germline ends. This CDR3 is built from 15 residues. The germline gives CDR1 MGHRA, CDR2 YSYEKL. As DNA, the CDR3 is TGCGCCAGCAGCCAAACTCAGGGGTCCCAAGAGACCCAGTACTTC. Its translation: CASSQTQGSQETQYF.

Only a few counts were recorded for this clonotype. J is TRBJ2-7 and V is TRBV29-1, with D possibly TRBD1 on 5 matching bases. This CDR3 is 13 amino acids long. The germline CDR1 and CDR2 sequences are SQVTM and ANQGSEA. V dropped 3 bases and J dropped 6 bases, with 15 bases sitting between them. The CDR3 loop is CSVEGPGPREQYF. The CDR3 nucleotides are TGCAGCGTTGAGGGGCCAGGGCCACGCGAGCAGTACTTC.

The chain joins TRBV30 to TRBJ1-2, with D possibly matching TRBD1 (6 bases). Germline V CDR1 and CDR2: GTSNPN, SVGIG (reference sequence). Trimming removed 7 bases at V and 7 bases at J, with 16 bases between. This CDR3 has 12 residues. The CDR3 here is CAFHRARRGYTF. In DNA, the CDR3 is TGTGCCTTCCACAGGGCCAGGCGTGGCTACACCTTC.

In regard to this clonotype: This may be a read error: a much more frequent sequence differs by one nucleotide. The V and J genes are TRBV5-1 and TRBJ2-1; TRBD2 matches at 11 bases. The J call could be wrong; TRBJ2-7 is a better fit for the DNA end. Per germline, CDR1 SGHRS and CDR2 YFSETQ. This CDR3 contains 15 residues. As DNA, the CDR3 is TGCGCCAGCAGTCTGGATAGCGGGAGGGATAATGAGCAGTACTTC. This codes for CASSLDSGRDNEQYF.

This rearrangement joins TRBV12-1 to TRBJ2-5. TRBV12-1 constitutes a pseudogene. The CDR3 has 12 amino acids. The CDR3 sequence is CASSLRNNEQYF. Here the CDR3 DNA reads TGTGCCAGCAGCTTACGGAACAATGAGCAGTACTTC.

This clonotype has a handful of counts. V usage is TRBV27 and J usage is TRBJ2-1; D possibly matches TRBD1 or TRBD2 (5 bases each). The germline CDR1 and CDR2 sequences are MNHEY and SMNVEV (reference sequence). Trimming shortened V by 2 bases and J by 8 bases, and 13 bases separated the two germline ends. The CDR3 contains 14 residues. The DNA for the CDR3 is TGTGCCAGCAGTTTAGAGGGGCAGGGATATGAGCAGTTCTTC. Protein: CASSLEGQGYEQFF.

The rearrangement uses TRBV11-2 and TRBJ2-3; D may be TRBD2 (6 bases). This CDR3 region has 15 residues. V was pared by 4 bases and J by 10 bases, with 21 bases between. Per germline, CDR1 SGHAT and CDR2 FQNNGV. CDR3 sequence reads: CASSSLEFWGEAQYF. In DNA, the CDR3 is TGTGCCAGCAGCTCCTTAGAGTTCTGGGGGGAGGCGCAGTATTTT. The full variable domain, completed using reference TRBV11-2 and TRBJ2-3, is EAGVAQSPRYKIIEKRQSVAFWCNPISGHATLYWYQQILGQGPKLLIQFQNNGVVDDSQLPKDRFSAERLKGVDSTLKIQPAKLEDSAVYLCASSSLEFWGEAQYFGPGTRLTVL.

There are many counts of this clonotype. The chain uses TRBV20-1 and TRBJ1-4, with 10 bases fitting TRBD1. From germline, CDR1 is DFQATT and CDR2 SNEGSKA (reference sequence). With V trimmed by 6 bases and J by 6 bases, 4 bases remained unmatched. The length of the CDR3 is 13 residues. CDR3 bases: TGCAGTGCCCTGACAGGGGGCTATGAAAAACTGTTTTTT. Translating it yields CSALTGGYEKLFF.

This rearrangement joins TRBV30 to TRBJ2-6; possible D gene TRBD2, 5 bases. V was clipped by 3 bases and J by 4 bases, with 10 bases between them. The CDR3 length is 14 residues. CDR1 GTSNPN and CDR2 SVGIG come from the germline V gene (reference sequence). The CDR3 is CAWRGGSGANVLTF. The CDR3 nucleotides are TGTGCCTGGAGAGGCGGGTCAGGGGCCAACGTCCTGACTTTC.

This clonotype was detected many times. The CDR3 coding sequence is TGCAGTGCTCCTCCTCTAGGGGCAGCAGCCTACAATGAGCAGTTCTTC. Residues: CSAPPLGAAAYNEQFF. The rearrangement links TRBV20-1 to TRBJ2-1, with a tentative D call TRBD1 (5 bases). The germline CDR1 and CDR2 sequences are DFQATT and SNEGSKA (reference sequence). Trimming shortened V by 5 bases and J by 2 bases, and 19 bases separated the two germline ends. This CDR3 comprises 16 residues.

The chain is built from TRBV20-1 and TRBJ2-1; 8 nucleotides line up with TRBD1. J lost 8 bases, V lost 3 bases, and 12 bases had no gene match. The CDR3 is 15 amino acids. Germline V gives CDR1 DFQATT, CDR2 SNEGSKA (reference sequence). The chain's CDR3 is CSASSLGQGKDEQFF. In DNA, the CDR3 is TGCAGTGCTAGTTCCCTTGGACAGGGAAAGGATGAGCAGTTCTTC.

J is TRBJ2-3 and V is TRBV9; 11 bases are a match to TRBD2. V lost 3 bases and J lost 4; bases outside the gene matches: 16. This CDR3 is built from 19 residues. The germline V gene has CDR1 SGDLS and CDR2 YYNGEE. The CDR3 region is CASSGPRAASGRISDTQYF. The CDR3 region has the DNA TGTGCCAGCAGCGGCCCCCGCGCGGCTAGCGGGAGGATCTCAGATACGCAGTATTTT. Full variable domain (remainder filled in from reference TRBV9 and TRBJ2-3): DSGVTQTPKHLITATGQRVTLRCSPRSGDLSVYWYQQSLDQGLQFLIQYYNGEERAKGNILERFSAQQFPDLHSELNLSSLELGDSALYFCASSGPRAASGRISDTQYFGPGTRLTVL.

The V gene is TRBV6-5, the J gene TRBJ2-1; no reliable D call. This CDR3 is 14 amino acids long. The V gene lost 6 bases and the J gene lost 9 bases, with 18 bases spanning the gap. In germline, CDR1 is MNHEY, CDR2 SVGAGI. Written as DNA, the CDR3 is TGTGCCAGCAGCCCGGACCGGCAGCTCGCTGAGCAGTTCTTC. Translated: CASSPDRQLAEQFF.

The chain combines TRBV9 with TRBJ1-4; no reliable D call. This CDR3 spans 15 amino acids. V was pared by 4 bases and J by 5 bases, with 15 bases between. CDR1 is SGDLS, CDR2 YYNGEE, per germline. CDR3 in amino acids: CASSPRTEMNEKLFF. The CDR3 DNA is TGTGCCAGCAGCCCCCGGACGGAGATGAATGAAAAACTGTTTTTT.

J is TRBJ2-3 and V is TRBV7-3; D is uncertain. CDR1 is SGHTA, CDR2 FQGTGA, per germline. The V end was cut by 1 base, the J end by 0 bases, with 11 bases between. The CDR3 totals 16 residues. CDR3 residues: CASSLSGGSSTDTQYF. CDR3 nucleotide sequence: TGTGCCAGCAGCTTAAGTGGTGGATCTAGCACAGATACGCAGTATTTT.

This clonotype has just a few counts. This chain's CDR3 is CASTHGQGSSYNEQFF. CDR3 in DNA: TGTGCCAGCACCCACGGACAGGGGAGCTCCTACAATGAGCAGTTCTTC. The chain links TRBV5-6 to TRBJ2-1; 9 bases match TRBD1. This CDR3 is built from 16 residues. V was pared by 6 bases and J by 0 bases, with 7 bases of the junction left unmatched. Germline V CDR1 and CDR2: SGHDT, YYEEEE.

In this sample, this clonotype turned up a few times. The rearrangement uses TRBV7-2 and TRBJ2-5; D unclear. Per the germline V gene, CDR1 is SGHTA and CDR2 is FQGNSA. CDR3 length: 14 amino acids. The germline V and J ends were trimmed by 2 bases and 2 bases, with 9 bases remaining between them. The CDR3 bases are TGTGCCAGCAGCTTAAAGCTGCAGCAAGAGACCCAGTACTTC. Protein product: CASSLKLQQETQYF.

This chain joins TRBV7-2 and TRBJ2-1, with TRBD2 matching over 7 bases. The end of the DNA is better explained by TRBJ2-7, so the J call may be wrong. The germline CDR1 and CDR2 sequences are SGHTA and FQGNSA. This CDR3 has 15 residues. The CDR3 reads CASSWSGTSYNEQYF. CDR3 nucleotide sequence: TGTGCCAGCAGCTGGAGCGGGACTTCCTACAATGAGCAGTACTTC.

CDR3 region: CASRSGTGSYNEQFF. The CDR3 DNA is TGTGCCAGCAGGTCGGGGACAGGGTCATACAATGAGCAGTTCTTC. V gene TRBV5-5 combines with J gene TRBJ2-1; TRBD1 matches 9 bases. This CDR3 comprises 15 residues. The germline V gene encodes CDR1 SGHKS and CDR2 YYEKEE (reference sequence). With V trimmed by 5 bases and J by 4 bases, 7 bases remained unmatched.

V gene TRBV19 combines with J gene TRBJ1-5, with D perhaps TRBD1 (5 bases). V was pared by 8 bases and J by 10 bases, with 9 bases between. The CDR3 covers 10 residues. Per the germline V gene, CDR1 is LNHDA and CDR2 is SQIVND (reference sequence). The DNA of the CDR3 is TGTGCCAGTGGGGGTGGACCCCAGCATTTT. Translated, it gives CASGGGPQHF.

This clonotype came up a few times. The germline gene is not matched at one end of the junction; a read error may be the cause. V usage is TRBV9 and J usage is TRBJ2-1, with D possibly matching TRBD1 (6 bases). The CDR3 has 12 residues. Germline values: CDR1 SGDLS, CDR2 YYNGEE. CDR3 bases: TGTACCAGCAATAGGGACACCAATGAGCAGTTCTTC. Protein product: CTSNRDTNEQFF.

The CDR3 spells CASSQTRVVAEAFF. CDR3 in DNA: TGCGCCAGCAGCCAAACCAGGGTAGTGGCTGAAGCTTTCTTT. V usage is TRBV4-3 and J usage is TRBJ1-1; the D gene is possibly TRBD1 (5 bases). There are 14 residues in the CDR3. Trimming pared 2 bases from V and 6 bases from J, leaving 13 bases between. Per the germline V gene, CDR1 is LGHNA and CDR2 is YSLEER.

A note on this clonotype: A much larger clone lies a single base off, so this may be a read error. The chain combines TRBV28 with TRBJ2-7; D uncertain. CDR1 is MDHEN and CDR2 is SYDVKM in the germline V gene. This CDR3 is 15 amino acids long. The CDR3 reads CTSSLLAGFTYEQYF. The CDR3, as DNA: TGTACCAGCAGTTTATTGGCAGGCTTTACCTACGAGCAGTACTTC.

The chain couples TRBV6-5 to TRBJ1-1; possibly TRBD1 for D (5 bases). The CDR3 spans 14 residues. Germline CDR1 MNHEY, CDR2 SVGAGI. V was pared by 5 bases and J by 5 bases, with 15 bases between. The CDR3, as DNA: TGTGCCAGCAGTAGACAGTCTCTTAGGACTGAAGCTTTCTTT. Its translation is CASSRQSLRTEAFF.

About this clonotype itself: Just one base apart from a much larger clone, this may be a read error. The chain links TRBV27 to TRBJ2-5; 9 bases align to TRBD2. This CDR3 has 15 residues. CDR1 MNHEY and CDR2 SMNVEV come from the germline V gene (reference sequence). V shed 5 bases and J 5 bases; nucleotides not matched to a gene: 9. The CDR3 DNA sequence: TGTGCCAGCAGTGGAGGCGGGAGGGCCGAGGAGACCCAGTACTTC. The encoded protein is CASSGGGRAEETQYF.

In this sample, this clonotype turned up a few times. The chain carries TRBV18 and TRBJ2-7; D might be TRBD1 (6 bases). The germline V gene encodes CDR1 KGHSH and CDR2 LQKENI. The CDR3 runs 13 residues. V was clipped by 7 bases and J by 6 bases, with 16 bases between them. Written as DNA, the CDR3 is TGTGCCAGCTTGGACAGCCAGTTGGGCGAGCAGTACTTC. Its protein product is CASLDSQLGEQYF.

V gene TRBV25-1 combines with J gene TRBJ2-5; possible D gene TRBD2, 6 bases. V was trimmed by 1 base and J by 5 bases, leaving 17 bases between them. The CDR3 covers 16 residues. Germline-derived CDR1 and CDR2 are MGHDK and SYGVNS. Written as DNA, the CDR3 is TGTGCCAGCAGTGAATCAGGAGGGCCGGGTATGGAGACCCAGTACTTC. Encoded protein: CASSESGGPGMETQYF.